The next 32 T cell receptor beta chains were all read from a single sample in a study of T-cell memory formation after mild COVID-19. TCRdb re-called the 5' RACE reads through MiXCR, storing one row per CDR3 protein. Among about 440,000 distinct CDR3 sequences listed, 15% to 20% were seen once. The sample comprised PBMCs or a T cell subset sorted from them (not recorded which). Receptors originate from an adult woman who had mild COVID-19 (a few samples of this study predate the infection). Cell type and time point are not known.

The rearrangement uses TRBV7-2 and TRBJ2-2, with 10 bases lining up with TRBD1. The germline CDR1 and CDR2 sequences are SGHTA and FQGNSA. The ends lost 5 bases at V and 7 bases at J; junction bases unmatched: 4. This CDR3 is built from 14 residues. The CDR3 coding sequence is TGTGCCAGCAGCCCGGGACAGGGGTACGGGGAGCTGTTTTTT. Protein product: CASSPGQGYGELFF.

The chain employs TRBV6-5 and TRBJ1-2; 10 nucleotides line up with TRBD1. Trimming at V came to 5 bases and at J to 3 bases, leaving 3 bases not matched to a gene. Germline lookup yields CDR1 MNHEY and CDR2 SVGAGI. This CDR3 comprises 14 residues. CDR3 region: CASSLGQGHYGYTF. CDR3 DNA sequence: TGTGCCAGCAGTCTGGGACAGGGGCACTATGGCTACACCTTC.

This clonotype has more than one count but fewer than ten. The chain has TRBV3-1 and TRBJ1-6; D is possibly TRBD1 (6 bases). Trimming shortened V by 5 bases and J by 7 bases, and 6 bases separated the two germline ends. The V gene's germline CDR1 is LGHDT and CDR2 YNNKEL (reference sequence). The CDR3 totals 12 residues. The CDR3 DNA reads as TGTGCCAGCAGCGACAGGAATTCACCCCTCCACTTT. This translates into CASSDRNSPLHF.

The chain uses TRBV6-2 or TRBV6-3 and TRBJ1-5, with TRBD1 as a possible D gene (6 bases). The CDR3 loop spans 19 amino acids. Trimming stripped 3 bases from V and 5 bases from J, with 26 bases between. The V gene's germline CDR1 is MNHEY and CDR2 SVGEGT. Here the CDR3 reads CASSYTPGESDSWYQPQHF. The CDR3 coding sequence is TGTGCCAGCAGTTATACCCCAGGGGAGTCTGATAGTTGGTATCAGCCCCAGCATTTT.

About this clonotype: The conserved phenylalanine or tryptophan normally closing the CDR3 is absent here, so this likely arose from a read error. The limits of the CDR3 on the DNA are not certain, so only TCRdb's listed CDR3 is given. J is TRBJ2-7 and V is TRBV12-3 or TRBV12-4; the D call in the table, TRBD2, was not verified against the DNA. The CDR3 numbers 13 amino acids, ends counted. CDR3: CASSPGLAGGSSI.

This clonotype was seen ten or more times. One junction end does not reproduce the germline sequence, and a read error may be involved. The CDR3 is CASSLAGGSTQYF. In DNA, the CDR3 is TGTGCCAGCAGTCTAGCGGGAGGTTCTACCCAGTACTTC. This chain links TRBV12-3 or TRBV12-4 with TRBJ2-5, with 11 bases that match TRBD2. The CDR3 spans 13 residues.

This clonotype was recorded many times. The chain couples TRBV12-3 or TRBV12-4 to TRBJ2-1; D is unresolved. This CDR3 spans 11 amino acids. Deletions cut 5 bases from V and 8 bases from J, with 7 bases between. The CDR3 loop is CASSPRYEQFF. DNA for the CDR3: TGTGCCAGCAGTCCGAGGTATGAGCAGTTCTTC.

V gene TRBV6-2 or TRBV6-3 combines with J gene TRBJ2-7, with D tentatively TRBD1 (6 bases). Trimming stripped 2 bases from V and 6 bases from J, with 8 bases between. This CDR3 is 12 amino acids long. The germline gives CDR1 MNHEY, CDR2 SVGEGT. CDR3 coding DNA: TGTGCCAGCAGTTACCCAGGGGCCGAGCAGTACTTC. Translation: CASSYPGAEQYF.

V usage is TRBV2 and J usage is TRBJ1-6; D unclear. Per the germline V gene, CDR1 is SNHLY and CDR2 is FYNNEI. V shed 6 bases and J shed 0 bases, with 18 bases lying between them. The CDR3 consists of 18 residues. The CDR3 loop is CASRESESRFSYNSPLHF. CDR3 bases: TGTGCCAGCAGGGAATCCGAGTCTCGATTCTCCTATAATTCACCCCTCCACTTT.

This clonotype has a handful of counts. V and J are TRBV2 and TRBJ1-2, with D perhaps TRBD1 (5 bases). CDR1 and CDR2 (germline): SNHLY, FYNNEI. This CDR3 is 13 amino acids long. Trimming shortened V by 2 bases and J by 4 bases, and 8 bases separated the two germline ends. CDR3 sequence: CASSESGGYGYTF. The CDR3, as DNA: TGTGCCAGCAGTGAATCCGGGGGCTATGGCTACACCTTC.

The chain carries TRBV29-1 and TRBJ2-1; the match to TRBD2 covers 16 bases. The CDR3 extends over 20 amino acids. Germline trimming cut 0 bases from V and 6 bases from J; bases unmatched to any gene: 14. The V gene's germline CDR1 is SQVTM and CDR2 ANQGSEA. The CDR3 sequence is CSVEEPRSGTSGRAFNEQFF. The CDR3 DNA sequence: TGCAGCGTTGAAGAGCCCCGTTCCGGGACTAGCGGGAGGGCCTTCAATGAGCAGTTCTTC.

The V gene is TRBV7-9, the J gene TRBJ2-3; D possibly matches TRBD1 or TRBD2 (5 bases each). Trimming left V 2 bases short and J 4 bases short, with 22 bases between. This CDR3 comprises 18 residues. Germline lookup yields CDR1 SEHNR and CDR2 FQNEAQ (reference sequence). In DNA form, the CDR3 reads TGTGCCAGCAGCTTAACCCCCAAACGAGGGGAAAAGGCAGATACGCAGTATTTT. Translation: CASSLTPKRGEKADTQYF.

V gene TRBV18 combines with J gene TRBJ2-7, with TRBD1 identical over 7 bases. The V gene's germline CDR1 is KGHSH and CDR2 LQKENI. J lost 2 bases, V lost 5 bases, and 12 bases had no gene match. This CDR3 has 16 amino acids. CDR3 loop: CASSSAGTAKPYEQYF. The DNA of the CDR3 is TGTGCCAGCTCATCAGCCGGGACAGCGAAACCCTACGAGCAGTACTTC.

This sequence joins TRBV4-1 and TRBJ1-1; D gene ambiguous. The V end was cut by 1 base, the J end by 4 bases, with 7 bases between. Germline-derived CDR1 and CDR2 are MGHRA and YSYEKL. This CDR3 is built from 13 residues. This chain's CDR3 is CASSQASSTEAFF. CDR3 nucleotide sequence: TGCGCCAGCAGCCAAGCCTCTAGCACTGAAGCTTTCTTT.

This clonotype was seen only a few times. The V and J genes are TRBV20-1 and TRBJ2-7, with a possible D match to TRBD2 (5 bases). In germline, CDR1 is DFQATT, CDR2 SNEGSKA (reference sequence). V was pared by 1 base and J by 2 bases, with 9 bases between. This CDR3 has 13 amino acids. The DNA for the CDR3 is TGCAGTGCTAGAGGTGGACTTGCCTACGAGCAGTACTTC. Translated: CSARGGLAYEQYF.

The table lists this clonotype with many counts. The chain carries TRBV5-4 and TRBJ2-3, with a possible D match to TRBD1 (5 bases). This CDR3 region has 17 residues. Trimming cost V 4 bases and J 5 bases, with 23 bases left between them. The V gene's germline CDR1 is SGHNT and CDR2 YYREEE (reference sequence). This chain's CDR3 is CASSPGSGQGYGDTQYF. In nucleotides, the CDR3 is TGTGCCAGCAGCCCTGGGTCCGGGCAGGGCTATGGAGATACGCAGTATTTT. Based on the CDR3 plus reference TRBV5-4 and TRBJ2-3, the full variable domain is ETGVTQSPTHLIKTRGQQVTLRCSSQSGHNTVSWYQQALGQGPQFIFQYYREEENGRGNFPPRFSGLQFPNYSSELNVNALELDDSALYLCASSPGSGQGYGDTQYFGPGTRLTVL.

This clonotype was seen a few times. J is TRBJ2-7 and V is TRBV6-4; 13 bases match TRBD2. Germline V gene data show CDR1 as MRHNA and CDR2 as SNTAGT. The CDR3 has 15 residues. Trimming at V came to 5 bases and at J to 9 bases, leaving 10 bases not matched to a gene. CDR3 bases: TGTGCCAGCAGTAGACTAGCGGGGGGCCTGACGTCGCAGTACTTC. Translation: CASSRLAGGLTSQYF.

This chain uses TRBV10-3 with TRBJ2-2; no firm D call. Trimming took off 3 bases at V and 6 bases at J, with 8 bases between the two ends. The CDR3 length is 13 residues. CDR1 is ENHRY, CDR2 SYGVKD, per germline. The CDR3 DNA reads as TGTGCCATCAGTGACATAGCCCCCGGGGAGCTGTTTTTT. This codes for CAISDIAPGELFF.

This clonotype was detected only a few times. The chain employs TRBV19 and TRBJ2-3, with TRBD2 matching over 8 bases. Germline CDR1 reads LNHDA; CDR2 reads SQIVND (reference sequence). This CDR3 is built from 16 residues. The V segment lost 6 bases and the J segment 1 base; nucleotides outside the gene matches: 9. The CDR3 protein is CASSHVAGRRTDTQYF. In nucleotides, the CDR3 is TGTGCCAGTAGCCACGTAGCGGGGCGTCGCACAGATACGCAGTATTTT.

The genes are TRBV7-2 and TRBJ2-7; D is perhaps TRBD1 or TRBD2 (7 bases each). The CDR3 is 15 amino acids. CDR1 is SGHTA, CDR2 FQGNSA, per germline. Trimming cost V 2 bases and J 5 bases, with 16 bases left between them. This CDR3 is CASSLRLPGGDEQYF. CDR3 in DNA: TGTGCCAGCAGCTTAAGGCTGCCAGGGGGGGACGAGCAGTACTTC.

This clonotype was observed a few times. The chain couples TRBV25-1 to TRBJ2-2; D unclear. V lost 4 bases and J 7 bases, leaving 10 bases between the germline ends. Germline loops: CDR1 MGHDK, CDR2 SYGVNS. This CDR3 comprises 13 residues. Here the CDR3 reads CASSGAVGGELFF. CDR3 bases: TGTGCCAGCAGTGGGGCTGTCGGCGGGGAGCTGTTTTTT.

The chain recombines TRBV7-2 with TRBJ2-1; D gene unclear. Trimming cost V 2 bases and J 3 bases, with 8 bases left between them. Germline V lookup: CDR1 SGHTA, CDR2 FQGNSA. This CDR3 has 14 residues. The CDR3 nucleotides read TGTGCCAGCAGCTTAAATTGGGGCTACAATGAGCAGTTCTTC. Encoded protein: CASSLNWGYNEQFF. The whole variable domain, filled in from reference TRBV7-2 and TRBJ2-1, reads GAGVSQSPSNKVTEKGKDVELRCDPISGHTALYWYRQSLGQGLEFLIYFQGNSAPDKSGLPSDRFSAERTGGSVSTLTIQRTQQEDSAVYLCASSLNWGYNEQFFGPGTRLTVL.

This clonotype was seen a handful of times. The chain joins TRBV10-3 to TRBJ2-1; the match to TRBD1 covers 9 bases. The ends lost 5 bases at V and 4 bases at J; junction bases unmatched: 3. This CDR3 spans 14 amino acids. Germline assignment: CDR1 ENHRY and CDR2 SYGVKD. The CDR3 reads CAISTGGFYNEQFF. The CDR3 DNA reads as TGTGCCATCAGTACAGGGGGCTTTTACAATGAGCAGTTCTTC.

The V gene is TRBV5-1, the J gene TRBJ2-7; TRBD1 agrees at 7 bases. The J segment lost 4 bases and the V segment lost 6 bases, leaving 7 bases of the junction unmatched. CDR1 is SGHRS and CDR2 is YFSETQ in the germline V gene. The CDR3 contains 13 residues. This CDR3 reads CASNTGETYEQYF. CDR3 coding DNA: TGCGCCAGCAACACAGGGGAGACTTACGAGCAGTACTTC.

The V and J genes are TRBV5-1 and TRBJ2-1; TRBD2 agrees at 10 bases. Germline trimming cut 5 bases from V and 5 bases from J; bases unmatched to any gene: 4. Germline CDR1 SGHRS, CDR2 YFSETQ. The CDR3 is 14 residues long. Here the CDR3 DNA reads TGCGCCAGCAGAACGCTAGCGGGGGACAATGAGCAGTTCTTC. This encodes CASRTLAGDNEQFF.

This chain connects TRBV5-1 to TRBJ2-5, with 8 nucleotides matching TRBD2. V trimming: 0 bases; J trimming: 0 bases; junction bases outside the gene matches: 4. The germline CDR1 and CDR2 sequences are SGHRS and YFSETQ. The CDR3 length is 16 residues. CDR3 coding DNA: TGCGCCAGCAGCTTGGCCCAGCGGGGGTACCAAGAGACCCAGTACTTC. It codes for CASSLAQRGYQETQYF.

The chain links TRBV15 to TRBJ1-1, with TRBD1 as a possible D gene (5 bases). Per the germline V gene, CDR1 is LNHNV and CDR2 is YYDKDF (reference sequence). The germline V and J ends were trimmed by 7 bases and 4 bases, with 19 bases remaining between them. The CDR3 is 15 amino acids. Here the CDR3 DNA reads TGTGCCACCATCAGGGATAGGGGATCGGGCACTGAAGCTTTCTTT. Its protein is CATIRDRGSGTEAFF.

This sequence joins TRBV5-6 and TRBJ2-5, with D uncertain. Trimming left V 4 bases short and J 4 bases short, with 14 bases between. From germline, CDR1 is SGHDT and CDR2 YYEEEE. The CDR3 extends over 14 amino acids. For the CDR3, the DNA is TGTGCCAGCAGCGCCGGGCCCAGAGGAGAGACCCAGTACTTC. It is translated as CASSAGPRGETQYF.

CDR3 nucleotides: TGCGCCAGCAGCTTGAAACTAGCAGGCTACGAGCAGTACTTC. Its protein is CASSLKLAGYEQYF. The chain recombines TRBV5-1 with TRBJ2-7; tentative D call: TRBD2 (6 bases). Germline V gene sequence: CDR1 SGHRS, CDR2 YFSETQ. This CDR3 region has 14 residues. The V end was cut by 1 base, the J end by 3 bases, with 11 bases between. The entire variable domain, with the rest obtained from reference TRBV5-1 and TRBJ2-7, is as follows: KAGVTQTPRYLIKTRGQQVTLSCSPISGHRSVSWYQQTPGQGLQFLFEYFSETQRNKGNFPGRFSGRQFSNSRSEMNVSTLELGDSALYLCASSLKLAGYEQYFGPGTRLTVT.

The rearrangement uses TRBV7-2 and TRBJ2-1; D uncertain. Germline CDR1 is SGHTA and CDR2 is FQGNSA. V was shortened by 4 bases and J by 9 bases, with 7 bases between the two germline ends. The CDR3 is 11 amino acids. The CDR3 protein is CASSSWGEQFF. CDR3 in DNA: TGTGCCAGCAGCTCGTGGGGTGAGCAGTTCTTC.

The V gene is TRBV5-6, the J gene TRBJ2-3, with D possibly matching TRBD1 (5 bases). The germline V and J ends were trimmed by 3 bases and 0 bases, with 11 bases remaining between them. The germline V gene has CDR1 SGHDT and CDR2 YYEEEE. The CDR3 length is 15 residues. As DNA, the CDR3 is TGTGCCAGCAGCTGGGGCCTTTCTAGCACAGATACGCAGTATTTT. Protein: CASSWGLSSTDTQYF.

This clonotype showed up many times. The chain employs TRBV6-1 and TRBJ2-1; TRBD1 aligns across 11 bases. In germline, CDR1 is MNHNS, CDR2 SASEGT. The CDR3 sequence is 16 residues long. The trim removed 4 bases at V and 9 bases at J, leaving 11 bases unmatched. The CDR3, as DNA: TGTGCCAGCAGTGCCAAACCGGGACAGGGGGGGACTGAGCAGTTCTTC. Protein sequence: CASSAKPGQGGTEQFF.